A selection of T cell receptor beta chains follows, all from one sample in a study of OX40 agonist ivuxolimab in advanced cancers. Sequencing was performed with immunoSEQ multiplex PCR; in TCRdb, only in-frame clones are kept and a portion is missing. The sample has 130,000 or so clones, 93% seen once. This specimen consisted of CD4+ or CD8+ T cells sorted from blood, obtained in a trial of the OX40 agonist ivuxolimab. Every receptor here comes from an adult with an advanced solid tumor such as melanoma, head and neck, liver or kidney cancer. Both conserved end residues are part of each CDR3. Fields, in order: J gene, V gene, CDR3 protein.

TRBJ1-1 | TRBV5-6 | CASSLSLASPVAFF
TRBJ2-1 | TRBV15 | CATSRDGRADEQFF
TRBJ2-7 | TRBV29-1 | CSASSRDEQYF
TRBJ2-7 | TRBV7-2 | CASVPSGQGFYEQYF
TRBJ2-3 | TRBV28 | CASSLKQGSTDTQYF
TRBJ2-3 | TRBV7-2 | CASSLDGRGPDTQYF
TRBJ2-4 | TRBV6-1 | CAISESGGSGNIQYF
TRBJ2-1 | TRBV7-8 | CASSLAGYYDSSYNEQFF
TRBJ2-2 | TRBV11-2 | CASSPNAGANTGELFF
TRBJ2-7 | TRBV4-1 | CASSQGRAVYEQYF
TRBJ1-6 | TRBV6-6 | CASRRQGDNSPLHF
TRBJ2-2 | TRBV6-5 | CASGRTFRTGELFF
TRBJ1-2 | TRBV6-5 | CASRDPGTVYGYTF
TRBJ2-7 | TRBV5-5 | CASSREIYEQYF